This T cell receptor beta chain was recovered during a study of CD8+ T cells in alopecia areata. Collection of lesional scalp punch biopsies and peripheral blood was performed in alopecia areata patients. RNA was isolated and reverse transcribed to cDNA, the sequencing template. Libraries were prepared by immunoSEQ multiplex PCR; TCRdb keeps only in-frame clonotypes and omits some of them. This table has some 13,000 clones, 60% appearing once. Sample share makes this clone medium-sized. The sequenced sample was skin. This clonotype originated in a human donor with alopecia areata.

CDR3 in amino acids: CASSLGGGSRYEQYF. CDR3 coding DNA: TGTGCCAGCAGCTTAGGGGGCGGGAGTAGGTACGAGCAGTACTTC. The rearrangement joins TRBV7-2 to TRBJ2-7; 7 nucleotides agree with TRBD2. Trimming at V came to 1 base and at J to 4 bases, leaving 7 bases not matched to a gene. The CDR3 sequence is 15 residues long. Per the germline V gene, CDR1 is SGHTA and CDR2 is FQGNSA.